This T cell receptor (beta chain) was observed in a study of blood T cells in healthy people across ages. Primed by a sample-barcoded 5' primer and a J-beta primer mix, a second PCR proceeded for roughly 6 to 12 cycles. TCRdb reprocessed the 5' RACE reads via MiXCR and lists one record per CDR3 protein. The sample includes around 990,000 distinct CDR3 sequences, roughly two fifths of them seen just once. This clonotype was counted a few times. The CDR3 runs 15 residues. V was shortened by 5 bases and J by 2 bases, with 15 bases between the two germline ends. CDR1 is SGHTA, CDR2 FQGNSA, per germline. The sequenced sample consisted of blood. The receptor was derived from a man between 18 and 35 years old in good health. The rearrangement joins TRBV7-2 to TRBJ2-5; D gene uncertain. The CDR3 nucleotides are TGTGCCAGCAGCCGTGGGGTTTTCGGACAAGAGACCCAGTACTTC. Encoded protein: CASSRGVFGQETQYF.